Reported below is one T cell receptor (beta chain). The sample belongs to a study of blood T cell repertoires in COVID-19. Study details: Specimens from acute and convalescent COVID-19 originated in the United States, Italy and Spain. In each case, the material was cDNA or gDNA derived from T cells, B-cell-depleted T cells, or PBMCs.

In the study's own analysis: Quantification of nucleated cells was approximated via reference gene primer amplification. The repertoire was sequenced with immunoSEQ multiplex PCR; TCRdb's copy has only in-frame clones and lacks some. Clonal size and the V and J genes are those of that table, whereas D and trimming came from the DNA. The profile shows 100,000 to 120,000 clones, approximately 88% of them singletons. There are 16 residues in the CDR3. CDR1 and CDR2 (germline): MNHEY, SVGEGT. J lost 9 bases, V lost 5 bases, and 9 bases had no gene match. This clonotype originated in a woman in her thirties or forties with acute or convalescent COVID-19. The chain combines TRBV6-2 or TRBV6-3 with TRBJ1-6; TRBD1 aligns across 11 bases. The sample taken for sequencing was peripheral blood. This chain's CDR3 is CASSKSGTGGSSPLHF. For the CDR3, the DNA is TGTGCCAGCAGTAAGAGCGGGACAGGGGGGAGTTCACCCCTCCACTTT.